One and the same sample provided the 3 T cell receptor beta chains below, sequenced in a study of cytomegalovirus exposure and HLA in healthy donors. PCR involved 60 Vbeta and 13 Jbeta primers. Some clones are missing from TCRdb's copy, which holds only in-frame ones; the method was immunoSEQ multiplex PCR. This repertoire shows roughly 180,000 clones, about 9% found once; its top ten account for roughly 1.4%. Material for sequencing was PBMCs. These receptors were collected from a woman aged 30 to 39 in good health and CMV-seropositive.

The chain is built from TRBV20-1 and TRBJ2-3; maybe TRBD2 (5 bases). Germline CDR1 DFQATT, CDR2 SNEGSKA (reference sequence). This CDR3 comprises 11 residues. Trimming shortened V by 5 bases and J by 7 bases, and 10 bases separated the two germline ends. Here the CDR3 reads CSAFQRNTQYF. As DNA, the CDR3 is TGCAGTGCTTTCCAGCGGAATACGCAGTATTTT.

This clone was observed a handful of times. The V call is TRBV27, the J call TRBJ1-1, with TRBD1 matching over 11 bases. Germline trimming cut 2 bases from V and 4 bases from J; bases unmatched to any gene: 0. This CDR3 is 14 amino acids long. Germline V gene lookup returns CDR1 MNHEY and CDR2 SMNVEV (reference sequence). CDR3 coding DNA: TGTGCCAGCAGTTTAGGGACAGGGGGCACTGAAGCTTTCTTT. Its translation is CASSLGTGGTEAFF.

This clone was seen a handful of times. The rearrangement uses TRBV18 and TRBJ2-5; 7 bases agree with TRBD1. Germline CDR1 is KGHSH and CDR2 is LQKENI. Trimming took 3 bases from V and 3 from J; bases not matched to a gene: 7. The CDR3 loop spans 15 amino acids. CDR3 nucleotide sequence: TGTGCCAGCTCACCCCGACAGGGTCTGAAAGAGACCCAGTACTTC. As protein: CASSPRQGLKETQYF.